This T cell receptor (beta chain) was recovered during a study of blood T cell repertoires in COVID-19 (dated by TCRdb to the early 2020s). Looking at the study overall: Samples covering the acute and convalescent phases of COVID-19 were provided by collaborators in the United States, Italy and Spain. The prospective study material was composed of cDNA or gDNA derived from T cells, B-cell-depleted T cells, or PBMCs. The dataset comprised deeply sampled blood TCRbeta repertoires from subjects exposed to, actively infected with, or recovered from COVID-19. A freely available public database, intended as a resource for researchers studying the immune response to SARS-CoV-2, is where the repertoires were released. Samples were obtained from the ongoing ImmuneRACE study (first 160 participants) and from roughly 1,300 subjects provided by 6 global collaborators. Sample metadata almost always included a de-identified subject ID, COVID-19 status, age in years and sex. Where available, HLA class I and class II types were taken from metadata supplied by the sample provider and were not determined by assay-based typing. Paper-wide results and their limitations: Clinical and demographic metadata were provided uncurated, with the amount varying by source and participant.

CDR1 is given as MNHEY and CDR2 as SVGAGI, both from the germline V gene. The germline V end is reduced by 4 bases and the J end by 2 bases; junction bases left unmatched: 3. The CDR3 runs 14 amino acids, cysteine and phenylalanine included. The DNA shown is the 42-base CDR3, in frame from base 1. The collaborating institutions used their own protocols to collect whole blood in K2EDTA tubes. Collaborator samples were shipped for TCRbeta analysis as frozen whole blood, isolated PBMCs, or DNA extracted from either sample type. TCRbeta CDR3 regions were amplified from genomic DNA by means of the immunoSEQ Assay, a bias-controlled multiplex PCR. The published analysis was carried out like this. Within the assay, amplification of reference gene primers was used to estimate how many nucleated cells each sample contained. Sequence reads were collapsed and filtered to measure the absolute abundance of every unique TCRbeta CDR3 rearrangement. For each sample, productive Simpson clonality was calculated as the square root of Simpson's diversity index over productive rearrangements. As stored in TCRdb, this immuneACCESS dataset retains in-frame rearrangements with V and J assigned. A fraction of the clones does not appear; measured against another copy, unresolved V genes explain less than half of the discrepancy, and the remainder lacks a known reason. V and J calls and clone size are those listed in that table; D and trimming were worked out from the DNA. Within this sample are more than 140,000 clones, with roughly 82% of them counted one time only. The top ten constitute 7.2% of the sample.

Comments on this clone: No cognate antigen has been identified for it. No base quality values were provided; no much bigger clone lies one nucleotide off.

The sample comprised peripheral blood. This receptor was identified in a woman in her forties or fifties in a cohort sampled during active or convalescent COVID-19. This chain is built from TRBV6-5 and TRBJ2-5; 8 nucleotides in the junction match TRBD1. The CDR3: CASSSYRGQETQYF. The sequence in DNA is TGTGCCAGCAGTTCCTACAGGGGGCAAGAGACCCAGTACTTC.